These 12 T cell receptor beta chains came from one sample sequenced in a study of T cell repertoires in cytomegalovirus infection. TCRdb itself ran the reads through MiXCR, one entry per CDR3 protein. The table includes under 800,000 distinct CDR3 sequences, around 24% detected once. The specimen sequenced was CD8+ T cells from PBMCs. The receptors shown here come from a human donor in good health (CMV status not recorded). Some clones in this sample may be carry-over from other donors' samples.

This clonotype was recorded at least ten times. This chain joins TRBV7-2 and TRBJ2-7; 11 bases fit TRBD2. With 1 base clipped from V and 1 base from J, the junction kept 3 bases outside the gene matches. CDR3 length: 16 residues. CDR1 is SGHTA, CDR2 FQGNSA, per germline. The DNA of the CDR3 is TGTGCCAGCAGCTTAGTGGGACTAGCGGCTTCCTACGAGCAGTACTTC. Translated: CASSLVGLAASYEQYF.

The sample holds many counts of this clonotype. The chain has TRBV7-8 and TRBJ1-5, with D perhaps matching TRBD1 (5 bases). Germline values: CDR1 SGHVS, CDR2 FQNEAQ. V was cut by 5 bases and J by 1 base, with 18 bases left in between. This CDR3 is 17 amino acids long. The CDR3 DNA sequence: TGTGCCAGCAGCCCTGACAGCTCGATAATAAGCAATCAGCCCCAGCATTTT. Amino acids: CASSPDSSIISNQPQHF.

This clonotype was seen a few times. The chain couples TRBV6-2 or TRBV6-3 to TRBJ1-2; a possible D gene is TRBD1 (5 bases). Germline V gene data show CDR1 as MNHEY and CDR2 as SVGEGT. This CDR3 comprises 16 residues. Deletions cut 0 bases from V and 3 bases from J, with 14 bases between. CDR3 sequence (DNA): TGTGCCAGCAGTTACTCGAGGACCGCGGGGCACTATGGCTACACCTTC. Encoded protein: CASSYSRTAGHYGYTF.

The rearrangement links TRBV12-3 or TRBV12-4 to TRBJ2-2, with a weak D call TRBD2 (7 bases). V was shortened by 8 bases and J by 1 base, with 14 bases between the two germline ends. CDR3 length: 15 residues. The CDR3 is CASSRGGLNTGELFF. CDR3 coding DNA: TGTGCCAGCTCGAGGGGGGGGTTGAACACCGGGGAGCTGTTTTTT.

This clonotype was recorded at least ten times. The CDR3 sequence is CASGNGGRVVDSPLHF. Written as DNA, the CDR3 is TGTGCCAGCGGAAACGGGGGCCGAGTGGTTGATTCACCCCTCCACTTT. The chain employs TRBV7-9 and TRBJ1-6; perhaps TRBD1 as D (6 bases). This CDR3 comprises 16 residues. Per germline, CDR1 SEHNR and CDR2 FQNEAQ (reference sequence). The ends were cut back, 8 bases at V and 8 bases at J, with 22 bases in the middle. The full variable domain, rest sourced from reference TRBV7-9 and TRBJ1-6, is DTGVSQNPRHKITKRGQNVTFRCDPISEHNRLYWYRQTLGQGPEFLTYFQNEAQLEKSRLLSDRFSAERPKGSFSTLEIQRTEQGDSAMYLCASGNGGRVVDSPLHFGNGTRLTVT.

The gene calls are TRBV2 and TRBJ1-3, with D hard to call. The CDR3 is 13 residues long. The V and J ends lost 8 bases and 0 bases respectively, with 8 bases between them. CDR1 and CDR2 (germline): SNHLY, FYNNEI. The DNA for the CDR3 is TGTGCCAGCCTGGGGATCTCTGGAAACACCATATATTTT. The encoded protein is CASLGISGNTIYF.

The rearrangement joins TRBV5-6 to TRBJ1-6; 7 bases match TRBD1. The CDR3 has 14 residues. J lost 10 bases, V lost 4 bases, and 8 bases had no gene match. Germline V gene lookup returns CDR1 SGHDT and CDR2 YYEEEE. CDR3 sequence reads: CASSLDRPGSPLHF. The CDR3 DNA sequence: TGTGCCAGCAGCCTGGACAGGCCGGGATCACCCCTCCACTTT.

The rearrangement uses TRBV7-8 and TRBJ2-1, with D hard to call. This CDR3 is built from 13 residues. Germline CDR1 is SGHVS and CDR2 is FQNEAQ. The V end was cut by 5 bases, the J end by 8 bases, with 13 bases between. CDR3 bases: TGTGCCAGCAGCCCCGGGCCGTACGATGAGCAGTTCTTC. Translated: CASSPGPYDEQFF. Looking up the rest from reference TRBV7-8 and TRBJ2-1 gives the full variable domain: GAGVSQSPRYKVAKRGQDVALRCDPISGHVSLFWYQQALGQGPEFLTYFQNEAQLDKSGLPSDRFFAERPEGSVSTLKIQRTQQEDSAVYLCASSPGPYDEQFFGPGTRLTVL.

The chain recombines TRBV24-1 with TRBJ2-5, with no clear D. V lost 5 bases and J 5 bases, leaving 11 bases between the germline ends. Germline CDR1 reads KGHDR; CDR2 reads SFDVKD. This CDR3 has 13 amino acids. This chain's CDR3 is CATSVRPWETQYF. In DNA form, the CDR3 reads TGTGCCACCAGTGTGCGACCCTGGGAGACCCAGTACTTC.

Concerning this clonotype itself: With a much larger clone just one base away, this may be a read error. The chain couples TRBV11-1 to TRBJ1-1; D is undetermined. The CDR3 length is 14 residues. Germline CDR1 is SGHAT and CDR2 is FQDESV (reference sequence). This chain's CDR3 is CASSSDGTHTGAFF. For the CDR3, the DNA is TGTGCCAGCAGCTCGGACGGAACCCACACTGGAGCTTTCTTT.

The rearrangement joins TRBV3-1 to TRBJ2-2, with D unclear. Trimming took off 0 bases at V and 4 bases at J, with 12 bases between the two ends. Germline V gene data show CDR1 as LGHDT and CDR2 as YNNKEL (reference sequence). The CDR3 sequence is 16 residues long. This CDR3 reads CASSQEQKIGTGELFF. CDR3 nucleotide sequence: TGTGCCAGCAGCCAAGAACAGAAGATAGGCACCGGGGAGCTGTTTTTT.

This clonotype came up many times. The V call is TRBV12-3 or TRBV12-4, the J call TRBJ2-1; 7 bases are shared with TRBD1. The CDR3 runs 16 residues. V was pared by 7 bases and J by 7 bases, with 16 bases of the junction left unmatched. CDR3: CASKPELGQSHNEQFF. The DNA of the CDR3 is TGTGCCAGCAAACCCGAACTGGGACAGTCTCATAATGAGCAGTTCTTC.